The 15 T cell receptor beta chains reported below all come from one sample, sequenced in a study of cytomegalovirus exposure and HLA in healthy donors. The PCR employed 60 Vbeta primers together with 13 Jbeta primers. Sequencing was performed with immunoSEQ multiplex PCR; in TCRdb, only in-frame clones are kept and a portion is missing. The data contain 160,000 or so clones, 81% of them singletons. The specimen was PBMCs. The receptors originated from a woman aged 45 to 65 in good health and CMV-seronegative.

The V call is TRBV19, the J call TRBJ2-5, with TRBD2 identical over 12 bases. CDR3 length equals 16 residues. V shed 4 bases, J shed 5 bases, and the junction held 8 bases outside the gene matches. CDR1 is LNHDA and CDR2 is SQIVND in the germline V gene (reference sequence). CDR3 sequence (DNA): TGTGCCAGTAGTACCCGGACTAGCGGGACCGGGGAGACCCAGTACTTC. Its translation: CASSTRTSGTGETQYF.

V usage is TRBV28 and J usage is TRBJ2-7; TRBD2 aligns across 7 bases. CDR1 MDHEN and CDR2 SYDVKM come from the germline V gene. The CDR3 sequence is 14 residues long. After removal of 1 base from V and 4 bases from J, the junction contained 4 bases not matched to a gene. This CDR3 reads CASSLSGGRYEQYF. The CDR3 DNA sequence: TGTGCCAGCAGTTTATCGGGGGGTCGTTACGAGCAGTACTTC.

The rearrangement links TRBV11-2 to TRBJ2-7; D is perhaps TRBD1 (6 bases). Looked up from germline, CDR1 is SGHAT and CDR2 is FQNNGV. The CDR3 is 16 residues long. Trimming pared 1 base from V and 0 bases from J, leaving 13 bases between. The CDR3 DNA reads as TGTGCCAGCAGCTTAGTCTCAGGGGCATACTCCTACGAGCAGTACTTC. Residues: CASSLVSGAYSYEQYF. The complete variable domain, with remaining parts taken from reference TRBV11-2 and TRBJ2-7, reads EAGVAQSPRYKIIEKRQSVAFWCNPISGHATLYWYQQILGQGPKLLIQFQNNGVVDDSQLPKDRFSAERLKGVDSTLKIQPAKLEDSAVYLCASSLVSGAYSYEQYFGPGTRLTVT.

This clone was detected a few times. The rearrangement links TRBV9 to TRBJ2-2; 7 bases are shared with TRBD2. Germline loops: CDR1 SGDLS, CDR2 YYNGEE. Trimming removed 5 bases from V and 0 bases from J; junction bases left unmatched: 4. The length of the CDR3 is 15 residues. CDR3 sequence (DNA): TGTGCCAGCAGTCCCGGGGGGACGAACACCGGGGAGCTGTTTTTT. Translated: CASSPGGTNTGELFF.

The chain uses TRBV9 and TRBJ2-5; no firm D call. Germline V gives CDR1 SGDLS, CDR2 YYNGEE. The V end was cut by 0 bases, the J end by 0 bases, with 6 bases between. The CDR3 is made up of 14 amino acids. The CDR3 is CASSVVPNQETQYF. The DNA of the CDR3 is TGTGCCAGCAGCGTAGTCCCCAACCAAGAGACCCAGTACTTC.

The genes are TRBV2 and TRBJ2-7, with D possibly being TRBD1 (6 bases). V shed 8 bases and J shed 6 bases, with 20 bases lying between them. In germline, CDR1 is SNHLY, CDR2 FYNNEI. The CDR3 contains 14 residues. Here the CDR3 DNA reads TGTGCCAGCCAAAGGTGGACAGACGTGGGCGAGCAGTACTTC. Its translation is CASQRWTDVGEQYF.

The genes are TRBV7-9 and TRBJ2-2, with a tentative D call TRBD2 (5 bases). The CDR3 covers 19 residues. Germline V CDR1 and CDR2: SEHNR, FQNEAQ (reference sequence). V was trimmed by 3 bases and J by 0 bases, leaving 20 bases between them. CDR3 nucleotide sequence: TGTGCCAGCAGCTTGGGGAGTTTAGACTTTCTCGCGAACACCGGGGAGCTGTTTTTT. Its protein is CASSLGSLDFLANTGELFF.

V and J are TRBV7-6 and TRBJ2-7; 13 bases are a match to TRBD2. The CDR3 length is 17 residues. Trimming at V came to 5 bases and at J to 2 bases, leaving 9 bases not matched to a gene. CDR1 is SGHVS and CDR2 is FNYEAQ in the germline V gene. The CDR3: CASSTKPGLAGAYEQYF. Here the CDR3 DNA reads TGTGCCAGCAGCACCAAGCCAGGACTAGCGGGAGCCTACGAGCAGTACTTC.

The genes are TRBV7-2 and TRBJ1-5; 7 bases are shared with TRBD1. CDR3 size: 15 residues. V lost 4 bases, J lost 0 bases, and 3 bases stayed unmatched. Germline values: CDR1 SGHTA, CDR2 FQGNSA. The CDR3 DNA reads as TGTGCCAGCAGCTGGGGACAGTATAGCAATCAGCCCCAGCATTTT. Its translation is CASSWGQYSNQPQHF.

This chain uses TRBV12-1 with TRBJ2-4; the DNA was not compared with TRBD2, the D call given in the table. TRBV12-1 is labeled a pseudogene. The CDR3 runs 14 residues. The CDR3 coding sequence is TGTGCCAGCAGCTTAACGGGGTTCCAAAACATTCAGTACTTC. Translated: CASSLTGFQNIQYF.

This chain joins TRBV5-4 and TRBJ2-7; perhaps TRBD1 as D (6 bases). Germline values: CDR1 SGHNT, CDR2 YYREEE (reference sequence). The CDR3 has 15 amino acids. V dropped 4 bases and J dropped 0 bases, with 14 bases sitting between them. The CDR3 sequence is CASSIGQYTSYEQYF. CDR3 DNA sequence: TGTGCCAGCAGCATTGGACAGTATACCTCCTACGAGCAGTACTTC.

CDR3 sequence: CVSGSNYGYTF. CDR3 in DNA: TGTGTTTCAGGATCTAACTATGGCTACACCTTC. V and J are TRBV7-9 and TRBJ1-2; D unresolved. This CDR3 contains 11 residues. CDR1 is SEHNR, CDR2 FQNEAQ, per germline (reference sequence).

The chain combines TRBV5-6 with TRBJ1-3; possibly TRBD1 for D (6 bases). Trimming removed 2 bases from V and 9 bases from J, with 18 bases in between. This CDR3 comprises 15 residues. The germline V gene has CDR1 SGHDT and CDR2 YYEEEE. DNA for the CDR3: TGTGCCAGCAGCTTAGGACAGTCCCCCTTCGGCACCATATATTTT. Translating it yields CASSLGQSPFGTIYF.

The chain combines TRBV5-1 with TRBJ2-2; TRBD2 aligns across 8 bases. V lost 1 base to trimming and J lost 2 bases; unmatched junction nucleotides: 4. Germline V CDR1 and CDR2: SGHRS, YFSETQ. The CDR3 sequence is 16 residues long. The CDR3: CASSLLGLGNTGELFF. For the CDR3, the DNA is TGCGCCAGCAGCTTGCTGGGACTAGGTAACACCGGGGAGCTGTTTTTT.

The genes are TRBV5-7 and TRBJ2-7; 8 bases match TRBD1. TRBV5-7 is designated an ORF whose function remains uncertain. V lost 2 bases and J lost 4; bases outside the gene matches: 8. There are 15 residues in the CDR3. The CDR3: CASSLSGTGEYEQYF. In DNA form, the CDR3 reads TGTGCCAGCAGCTTAAGTGGGACAGGAGAGTACGAGCAGTACTTC.